What follows describes a single T cell receptor (beta chain). Germline V gene lookup returns CDR1 MNHEY and CDR2 SVGEGT. The CDR3 has 16 residues. V gave up 6 bases and J gave up 6 bases; unmatched junction bases: 13. This entry is derived from a study of blood T cell repertoires in COVID-19. Study as a whole: Samples representing acute and convalescent COVID-19 were sourced from the United States, Italy and Spain. PBMCs, B-cell-depleted T cells, or T cells were the source of the cDNA or gDNA that made up the material.

Methods used by the authors: Cell counts per sample came from amplifying reference gene primers. Profiled with immunoSEQ multiplex PCR; TCRdb holds only in-frame clones, not every one. Clone size and the V and J calls come from that table; the DNA yielded D and trimming. The sample records about 140,000 clones, 75% to 90% being singletons. This chain joins TRBV6-2 or TRBV6-3 and TRBJ2-4, with 8 bases aligning to TRBD1. The clonotype comes from a woman in her sixties with active COVID-19. The sequenced sample consisted of peripheral blood. CDR3 in DNA: TGTGCCAGCAGCCCACTAAGGACAGGGCCGGGAAACATTCAGTACTTC. Its protein is CASSPLRTGPGNIQYF.